These 25 T cell receptor beta chains came from one sample sequenced in a study of blood T cells in healthy people across ages (dated by TCRdb to between 2014 and 2017). Library generation was performed with 5' RACE. TCRdb names Illumina HiSeq 2500 as the instrument used. A second PCR of about 7 to 12 cycles was run with a J-beta primer mix and a sample-barcoded 5' primer. TCRdb reworked the public reads: Q25 trimming with fastp, MiXCR clone assembly, productive beta chains retained. When rows share a CDR3 protein, they turn into one entry using the most common DNA and genes. For this sample there are around 710,000 distinct CDR3 sequences; 40% to 45% appear just once. Less than 25% of the sample lies in the top ten. The sequenced sample consisted of blood. These receptors originate from a woman aged 55-70 years in good health.

This sequence joins TRBV11-2 and TRBJ1-5; 8 bases are a match to TRBD1. V lost 5 bases, J lost 4 bases, and 4 bases stayed unmatched. CDR1 is SGHAT and CDR2 is FQNNGV in the germline V gene. The CDR3 extends over 14 amino acids. The CDR3 DNA reads as TGTGCCAGCAGCCGGGGACAGGCAAATCAGCCCCAGCATTTT. This sequence encodes CASSRGQANQPQHF.

This clonotype was seen many times. This CDR3 is CASSPRQRGRLADTQYF. CDR3 bases: TGTGCCAGCAGTCCCCGGCAGCGGGGGAGGTTGGCAGATACGCAGTATTTT. The rearrangement uses TRBV27 and TRBJ2-3; 8 bases fit TRBD2. Germline V gene data show CDR1 as MNHEY and CDR2 as SMNVEV (reference sequence). This CDR3 has 17 residues. V lost 5 bases and J lost 4; bases outside the gene matches: 14.

The V gene is TRBV30, the J gene TRBJ2-3, with TRBD2 matching over 7 bases. The length of the CDR3 is 17 residues. V was pared by 0 bases and J by 2 bases, with 11 bases of the junction left unmatched. CDR1 and CDR2 from the germline V gene are GTSNPN and SVGIG (reference sequence). CDR3 DNA sequence: TGTGCCTGGAGTGTAGGGCTCCTAGCGGTCCCCACAGATACGCAGTATTTT. It codes for CAWSVGLLAVPTDTQYF. Supplemented by reference TRBV30 and TRBJ2-3, the full variable domain reads SQTIHQWPATLVQPVGSPLSLECTVEGTSNPNLYWYRQAAGRGLQLLFYSVGIGQISSEVPQNLSASRPQDRQFILSSKKLLLSDSGFYLCAWSVGLLAVPTDTQYFGPGTRLTVL.

This clonotype was seen a few times. The chain is built from TRBV20-1 and TRBJ2-3, with D perhaps matching TRBD2 (6 bases). The CDR3 extends over 11 amino acids. V was trimmed by 6 bases and J by 4 bases, leaving 8 bases between them. Germline lookup yields CDR1 DFQATT and CDR2 SNEGSKA (reference sequence). DNA for the CDR3: TGCAGTGCCTGGGGGGCAGATACGCAGTATTTT. It encodes CSAWGADTQYF.

In this sample, this clonotype turned up many times. The chain uses TRBV7-8 and TRBJ2-7; D remains unclear. V dropped 4 bases and J dropped 6 bases, with 25 bases sitting between them. Germline CDR1 SGHVS, CDR2 FQNEAQ. CDR3 length: 17 residues. Here the CDR3 reads CASSSSPSRLSGREQYF. Here the CDR3 DNA reads TGTGCCAGCAGCTCGTCCCCGTCCCGACTGTCCGGGCGCGAGCAGTACTTC. Full variable domain (missing parts from reference TRBV7-8 and TRBJ2-7): GAGVSQSPRYKVAKRGQDVALRCDPISGHVSLFWYQQALGQGPEFLTYFQNEAQLDKSGLPSDRFFAERPEGSVSTLKIQRTQQEDSAVYLCASSSSPSRLSGREQYFGPGTRLTVT.

Regarding this clonotype: A much larger clone differs from this one at a single base, so this may be a read error. The chain links TRBV29-1 to TRBJ2-7; D not resolved. CDR3 length equals 12 residues. Trimming removed 4 bases from V and 3 bases from J, with 10 bases in between. Germline lookup yields CDR1 SQVTM and CDR2 ANQGSEA. In DNA form, the CDR3 reads TGCAGCGTTGCCCCGGGTGGCTACGAGCAGTACTTC. Protein sequence: CSVAPGGYEQYF.

The chain employs TRBV25-1 and TRBJ1-6; a possible D gene is TRBD1 (6 bases). This CDR3 spans 15 amino acids. Germline CDR1 reads MGHDK; CDR2 reads SYGVNS. V lost 4 bases, J lost 10 bases, and 17 bases lay in between. The CDR3 is CASSVGGARVSPLHF. The CDR3 nucleotides are TGTGCCAGCAGTGTGGGGGGGGCGCGCGTGTCACCCCTCCACTTT.

In its sample, this clonotype was seen once. CDR3 sequence (DNA): TGTGCCAGCAGTTACTCGATCCCCAAGGGACGGAGCTCCTACGAGCAGTACTTC. Its translation is CASSYSIPKGRSSYEQYF. The rearrangement links TRBV6-5 to TRBJ2-7, with D perhaps being TRBD1 or TRBD2 (5 bases each). The CDR3 length is 18 residues. CDR1 and CDR2 (germline): MNHEY, SVGAGI. The V end was cut by 0 bases, the J end by 0 bases, with 18 bases between.

This chain uses TRBV20-1 with TRBJ1-1, with 7 bases identical to TRBD1. CDR1 is DFQATT, CDR2 SNEGSKA, per germline (reference sequence). This CDR3 has 18 residues. Trimming at V came to 6 bases and at J to 0 bases, leaving 19 bases not matched to a gene. For the CDR3, the DNA is TGCAGTGCGGGAGGGCGGACGGGCAAGACAGGGTTGAACACTGAAGCTTTCTTT. It yields the protein CSAGGRTGKTGLNTEAFF.

The rearrangement links TRBV20-1 to TRBJ2-3, with no clear D. The CDR3 loop spans 13 amino acids. Germline lookup yields CDR1 DFQATT and CDR2 SNEGSKA (reference sequence). The chain's CDR3 is CRLYVPGTDTQYF. In DNA, the CDR3 is TGCAGGCTCTACGTCCCCGGGACAGATACGCAGTATTTT.

Note on this clonotype: One end of the junction varies from germline; a read error may be responsible. The chain carries TRBV7-2 and TRBJ1-1; D is undetermined. This CDR3 is built from 17 residues. Germline CDR1 and CDR2: SGHTA and FQGNSA. The CDR3 is CAISLARGEKRNTEAFF. CDR3 sequence (DNA): TGTGCCATCAGCTTAGCGCGCGGGGAGAAGAGGAACACTGAAGCTTTCTTT.

The chain combines TRBV7-9 with TRBJ1-2; 7 bases fit TRBD1. CDR3 length equals 15 residues. The J segment lost 12 bases and the V segment lost 4 bases, leaving 17 bases of the junction unmatched. The germline V gene has CDR1 SEHNR and CDR2 FQNEAQ (reference sequence). In DNA form, the CDR3 reads TGTGCCAGCAGCTCCGACCGACAGGGATTAACGAAGGACACCTTC. Translated, it gives CASSSDRQGLTKDTF.

This clonotype showed up many times. This chain uses TRBV9 with TRBJ2-7; the match to TRBD1 covers 7 bases. The V gene end was trimmed by 0 bases and the J gene end by 6 bases; junction bases not matched to a gene: 6. The CDR3 consists of 14 residues. Germline CDR1 SGDLS, CDR2 YYNGEE. Written as DNA, the CDR3 is TGTGCCAGCAGCGTAGCGTACAGGGGCGGCGAGCAGTACTTC. Protein product: CASSVAYRGGEQYF.

There are a few counts of this clonotype. The chain joins TRBV11-2 to TRBJ2-3; D is perhaps TRBD1 (6 bases). Germline CDR1 SGHAT, CDR2 FQNNGV. CDR3 length equals 14 residues. V shed 5 bases and J shed 6 bases, with 15 bases lying between them. CDR3 sequence reads: CASSPNRDGDTQYF. For the CDR3, the DNA is TGTGCCAGCAGCCCGAACAGGGATGGTGATACGCAGTATTTT.

V is TRBV15 and J is TRBJ2-3; the D is unclear. CDR1 LNHNV and CDR2 YYDKDF come from the germline V gene (reference sequence). The V and J ends lost 0 bases and 5 bases respectively, with 15 bases between them. The CDR3 extends over 16 amino acids. CDR3 sequence: CATSRDLEALRDTQYF. Here the CDR3 DNA reads TGTGCCACCAGCAGAGATCTTGAGGCCCTGAGAGATACGCAGTATTTT.

On this clonotype: This may be a read error, as it is one base from a much larger clone. The chain carries TRBV7-2 and TRBJ2-1; D is undetermined. Germline CDR1 and CDR2: SGHTA and FQGNSA. This CDR3 has 13 residues. Here the CDR3 DNA reads TGTGCCAGCAGCACCAACTCCTACAGTGAGCAGTTCTTC. As protein: CASSTNSYSEQFF.

The V gene is TRBV24-1, the J gene TRBJ2-1; D is uncertain. V shed 9 bases and J shed 6 bases, with 8 bases lying between them. CDR1 is KGHDR and CDR2 is SFDVKD in the germline V gene. CDR3 length: 11 residues. DNA of the CDR3: TGTGCCACCGCGGCGACCAATGAGCAGTTCTTC. Its protein is CATAATNEQFF.

V usage is TRBV4-1 and J usage is TRBJ1-5; the D gene is possibly TRBD1 (6 bases). Germline loops: CDR1 MGHRA, CDR2 YSYEKL. This CDR3 has 15 residues. Trimming removed 4 bases at V and 6 bases at J, with 16 bases between. Here the CDR3 reads CASSREGGDVQPQHF. The CDR3 DNA sequence: TGCGCCAGCAGCCGAGAAGGGGGGGATGTTCAGCCCCAGCATTTT.

The chain links TRBV20-1 to TRBJ1-5; possible D gene TRBD1, 6 bases. This CDR3 region has 14 residues. Trimming pared 6 bases from V and 5 bases from J, leaving 17 bases between. Germline CDR1 DFQATT, CDR2 SNEGSKA (reference sequence). The CDR3 sequence: CSATPQGLDQPQHF. The DNA for the CDR3 is TGCAGTGCCACCCCTCAGGGGTTAGATCAGCCCCAGCATTTT.

This clonotype was detected only once. The rearrangement links TRBV20-1 to TRBJ2-7, with TRBD1 as a possible D gene (5 bases). Germline V gives CDR1 DFQATT, CDR2 SNEGSKA (reference sequence). This CDR3 is built from 15 residues. Trimming removed 3 bases from V and 3 bases from J, with 18 bases in between. This chain's CDR3 is CSASGVGVGNYEQYF. The CDR3 DNA reads TGCAGTGCTAGCGGTGTAGGGGTAGGGAACTACGAGCAGTACTTC.

V is TRBV5-8 and J is TRBJ2-3, with TRBD2 matching 10 bases. Germline V gene sequence: CDR1 SGHTS, CDR2 YDEGEE. After removal of 7 bases from V and 2 bases from J, the junction contained 10 bases not matched to a gene. The CDR3 consists of 16 residues. CDR3 residues: CASGPWTSGYTDTQYF. CDR3 DNA sequence: TGTGCCAGCGGCCCATGGACTAGCGGATACACAGATACGCAGTATTTT.

This clonotype was recorded only once. This chain connects TRBV2 to TRBJ1-5, with D possibly matching TRBD1 (5 bases). The CDR3 runs to 15 residues. V was clipped by 0 bases and J by 7 bases, with 13 bases between them. The V gene's germline CDR1 is SNHLY and CDR2 FYNNEI. As DNA, the CDR3 is TGTGCCAGCAGTGAAGCCCGGGGCGAAGGGCAGCCCCAGCATTTT. This sequence encodes CASSEARGEGQPQHF.

CDR3 sequence reads: CASSVVARLEGETQYF. In DNA, the CDR3 is TGTGCCAGCAGTGTCGTCGCCCGATTGGAGGGGGAGACCCAGTACTTC. The V and J genes are TRBV28 and TRBJ2-7; D is possibly TRBD2 (6 bases). The J call is in doubt because the DNA end fits TRBJ2-5 better. The CDR3 has 16 amino acids. Looked up from germline, CDR1 is MDHEN and CDR2 is SYDVKM.

This clonotype was counted between two and nine times. The V gene is TRBV9, the J gene TRBJ1-5; 8 bases align to TRBD1. Germline-derived CDR1 and CDR2 are SGDLS and YYNGEE. The CDR3 runs 15 residues. With 4 bases clipped from V and 8 bases from J, the junction kept 11 bases outside the gene matches. CDR3: CASSPGTGTTKPQHF. CDR3 DNA: TGTGCCAGCAGCCCGGGGACAGGAACTACAAAGCCCCAGCATTTT.

V is TRBV6-6 and J is TRBJ1-2, with D tentatively TRBD1 (6 bases). The CDR3 sequence is 15 residues long. The V gene lost 2 bases and the J gene lost 6 bases, with 16 bases spanning the gap. Germline values: CDR1 MNHNY, CDR2 SVGAGI (reference sequence). The CDR3 DNA reads TGTGCCAGCAGTTACCCGGCGGAGACAGGAGATGGCTACACCTTC. It translates to CASSYPAETGDGYTF.